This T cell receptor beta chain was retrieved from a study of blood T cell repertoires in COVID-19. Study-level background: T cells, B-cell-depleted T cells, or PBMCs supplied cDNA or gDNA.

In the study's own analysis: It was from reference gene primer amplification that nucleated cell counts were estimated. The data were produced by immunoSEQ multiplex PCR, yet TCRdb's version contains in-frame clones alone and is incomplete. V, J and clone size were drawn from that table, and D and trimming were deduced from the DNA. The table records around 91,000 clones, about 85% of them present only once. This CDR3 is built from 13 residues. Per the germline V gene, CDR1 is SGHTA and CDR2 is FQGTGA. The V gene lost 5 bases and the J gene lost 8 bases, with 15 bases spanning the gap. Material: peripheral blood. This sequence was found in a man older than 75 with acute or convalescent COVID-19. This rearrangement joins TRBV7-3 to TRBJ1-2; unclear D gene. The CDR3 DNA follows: TGTGCCAGCAGCCCCGGGAATTCCGGCGGCTACACCTTC. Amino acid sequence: CASSPGNSGGYTF.